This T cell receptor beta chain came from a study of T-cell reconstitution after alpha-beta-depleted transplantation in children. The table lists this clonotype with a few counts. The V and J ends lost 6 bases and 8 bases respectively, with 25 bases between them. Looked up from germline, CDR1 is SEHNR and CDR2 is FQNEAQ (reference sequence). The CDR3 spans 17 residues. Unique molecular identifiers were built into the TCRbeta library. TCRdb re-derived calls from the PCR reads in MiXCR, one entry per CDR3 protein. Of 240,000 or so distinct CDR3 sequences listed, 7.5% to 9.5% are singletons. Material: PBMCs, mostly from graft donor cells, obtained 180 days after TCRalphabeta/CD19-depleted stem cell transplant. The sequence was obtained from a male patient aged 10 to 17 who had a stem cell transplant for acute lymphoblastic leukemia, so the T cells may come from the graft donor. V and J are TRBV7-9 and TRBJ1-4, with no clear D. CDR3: CASSSGRETYQKEKLFF. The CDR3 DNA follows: TGTGCCAGCAGTAGTGGAAGGGAGACATATCAGAAGGAAAAACTGTTTTTT.